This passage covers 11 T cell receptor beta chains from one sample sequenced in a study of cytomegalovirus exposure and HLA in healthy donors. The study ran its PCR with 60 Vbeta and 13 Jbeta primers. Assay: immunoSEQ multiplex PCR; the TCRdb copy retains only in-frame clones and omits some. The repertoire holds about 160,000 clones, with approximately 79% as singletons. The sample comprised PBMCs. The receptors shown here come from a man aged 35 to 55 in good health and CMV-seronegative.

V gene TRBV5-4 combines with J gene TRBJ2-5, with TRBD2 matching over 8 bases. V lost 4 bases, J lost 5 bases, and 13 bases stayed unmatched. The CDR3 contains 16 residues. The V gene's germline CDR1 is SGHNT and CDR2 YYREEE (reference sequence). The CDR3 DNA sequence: TGTGCCAGCAGCCCGGAAGCAGCGGGGGCCGGGGAGACCCAGTACTTC. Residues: CASSPEAAGAGETQYF.

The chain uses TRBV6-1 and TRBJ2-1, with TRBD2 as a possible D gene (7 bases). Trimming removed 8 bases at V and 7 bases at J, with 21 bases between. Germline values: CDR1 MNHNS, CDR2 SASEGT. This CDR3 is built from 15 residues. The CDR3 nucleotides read TGTGCCAGCGGGACGTTAACGGGGGGCCCGAATGAGCAGTTCTTC. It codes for CASGTLTGGPNEQFF.

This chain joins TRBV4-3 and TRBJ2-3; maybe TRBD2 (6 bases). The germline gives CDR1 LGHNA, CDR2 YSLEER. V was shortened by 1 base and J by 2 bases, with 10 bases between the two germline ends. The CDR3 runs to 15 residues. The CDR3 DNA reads TGCGCCAGCAGCCAAGGATGGGGGGACACAGATACGCAGTATTTT. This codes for CASSQGWGDTDTQYF.

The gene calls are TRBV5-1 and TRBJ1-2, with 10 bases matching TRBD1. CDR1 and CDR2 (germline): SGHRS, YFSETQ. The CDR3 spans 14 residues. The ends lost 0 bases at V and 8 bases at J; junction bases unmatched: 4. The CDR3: CASSLGQGAWGYTF. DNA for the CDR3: TGCGCCAGCAGCTTGGGACAGGGGGCGTGGGGCTACACCTTC.

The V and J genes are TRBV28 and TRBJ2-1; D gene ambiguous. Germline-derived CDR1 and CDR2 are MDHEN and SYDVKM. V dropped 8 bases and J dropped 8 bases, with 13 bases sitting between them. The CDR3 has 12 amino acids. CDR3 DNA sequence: TGTGCCAGCGGCGGATACTCGGATGAGCAGTTCTTC. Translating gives CASGGYSDEQFF.

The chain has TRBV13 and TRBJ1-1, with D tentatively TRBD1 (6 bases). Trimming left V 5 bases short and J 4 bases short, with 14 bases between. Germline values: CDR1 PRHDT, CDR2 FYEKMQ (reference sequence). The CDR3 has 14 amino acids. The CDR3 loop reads CASSQFTGITEAFF. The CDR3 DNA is TGTGCCAGCAGCCAATTTACAGGGATCACTGAAGCTTTCTTT.

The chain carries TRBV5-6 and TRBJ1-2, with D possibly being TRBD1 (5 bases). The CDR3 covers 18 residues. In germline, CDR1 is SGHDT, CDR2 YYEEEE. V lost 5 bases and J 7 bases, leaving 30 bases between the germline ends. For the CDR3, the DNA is TGTGCCAGCAGGAGGACACTCGGACCCTCCAGGAAAGAGAGTGGCTACACCTTC. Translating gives CASRRTLGPSRKESGYTF.

CDR3: CASSLYATASPQYF. In nucleotides, the CDR3 is TGTGCCAGCAGTTTATATGCGACAGCTTCACCGCAGTACTTC. The rearrangement joins TRBV28 to TRBJ2-7; D may be TRBD1 (5 bases). From germline, CDR1 is MDHEN and CDR2 SYDVKM. Trimming took 1 base from V and 9 from J, leaving 16 bases between them. This CDR3 region has 14 residues.

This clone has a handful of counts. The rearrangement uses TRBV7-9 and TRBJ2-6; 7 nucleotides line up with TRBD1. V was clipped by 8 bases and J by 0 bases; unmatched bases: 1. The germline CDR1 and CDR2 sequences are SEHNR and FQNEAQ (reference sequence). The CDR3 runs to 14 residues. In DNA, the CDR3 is TGTGCCAGCGCAGGGGGCTCTGGGGCCAACGTCCTGACTTTC. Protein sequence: CASAGGSGANVLTF.

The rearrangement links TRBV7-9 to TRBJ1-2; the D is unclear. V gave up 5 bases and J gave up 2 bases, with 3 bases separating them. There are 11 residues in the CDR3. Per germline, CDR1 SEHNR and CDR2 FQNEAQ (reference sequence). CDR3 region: CASSANYGYTF. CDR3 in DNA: TGTGCCAGCAGCGCGAACTATGGCTACACCTTC.

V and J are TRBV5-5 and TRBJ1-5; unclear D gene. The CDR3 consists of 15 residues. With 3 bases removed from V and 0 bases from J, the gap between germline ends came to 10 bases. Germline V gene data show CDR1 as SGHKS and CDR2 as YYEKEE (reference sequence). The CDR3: CASSSELYSNQPQHF. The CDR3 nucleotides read TGTGCCAGCAGCTCCGAACTTTATAGCAATCAGCCCCAGCATTTT.